This T cell receptor beta chain is drawn from a study of T cell responses to AZD1222 COVID-19 vaccine. About the research overall: Pooled in the analysis were second doses at about 4 or about 12 weeks.

On this clone: What it recognizes is unknown.

Clones were read by immunoSEQ multiplex PCR, and TCRdb kept only the in-frame ones, dropping some. This table holds about 110,000 clones, approximately 88% found once. The study's findings and limits: A mostly white British donor set with more females was recruited, and clonal diversity was possibly underestimated. Spike-specific TCR repertoires showed rising breadth and depth after two AZD1222 doses. The study found vaccine-associated CD4 TCRs spanning spike, dominant at 160-218 and 743-854.

The CDR3 is 15 amino acids. Germline loops: CDR1 SEHNR, CDR2 FQNEAQ (reference sequence). The V end lost 5 bases, the J end lost 7 bases, and 21 bases lay between the germline ends. Source: peripheral blood, taken on day 0 of AZD1222 vaccination. The clonotype was recovered from an adult in good health. The chain has TRBV7-9 and TRBJ2-7; D is perhaps TRBD2 (9 bases). The CDR3 nucleotides are TGTGCCAGCAGCCCTAGCGGGGCAGGGGGCCGAGAGCAGTACTTC. This translates into CASSPSGAGGREQYF.